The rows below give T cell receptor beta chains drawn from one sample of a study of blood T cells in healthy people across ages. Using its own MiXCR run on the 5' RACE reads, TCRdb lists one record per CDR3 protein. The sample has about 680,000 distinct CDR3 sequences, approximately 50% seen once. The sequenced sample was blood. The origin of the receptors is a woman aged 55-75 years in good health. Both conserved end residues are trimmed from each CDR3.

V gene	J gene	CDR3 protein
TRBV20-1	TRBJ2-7	SARGPVASYEQY
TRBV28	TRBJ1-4	ASSLKTPTNEKLF
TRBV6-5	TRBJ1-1	ASSSPGQGTEAF
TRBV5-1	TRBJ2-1	ASSPVRGGDEQF
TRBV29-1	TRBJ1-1	SVARGGNTEAF
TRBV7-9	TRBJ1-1	ASSKRQVDTEAF
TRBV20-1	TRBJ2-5	SAGAGAQETQY
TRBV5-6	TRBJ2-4	ASSSQGNIQY
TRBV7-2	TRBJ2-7	ASSIGSGYEQY
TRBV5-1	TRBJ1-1	ASSLSAGGKTEAF
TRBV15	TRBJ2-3	ATTETSSTDTQY
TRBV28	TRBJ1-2	ASSAIQGANYGYT
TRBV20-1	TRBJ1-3	SARRGGGGSGNTIY
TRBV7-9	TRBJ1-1	ASSLPSGTPNTGAF
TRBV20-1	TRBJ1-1	SASKGANTEAF